A single sample is the source of the 17 T cell receptor beta chains below, sequenced in a study of T cell responses to AZD1222 COVID-19 vaccine. Profiling relied on immunoSEQ multiplex PCR, and the TCRdb table lists in-frame clones only, not all of them. In the table there are 100,000 to 150,000 clones, just under 95% of which are singletons. The starting material was peripheral blood, obtained 28 days after the second AZD1222 dose. The receptors derive from an adult who received the AZD1222 COVID-19 vaccine.

The CDR3 region has the DNA TGTGCCTGGAGGAGGGACAGTAGCACAGATACGCAGTATTTT. Translation: CAWRRDSSTDTQYF. This chain connects TRBV30 to TRBJ2-3, with 7 nucleotides matching TRBD1. The ends lost 3 bases at V and 0 bases at J; junction bases unmatched: 3. CDR3 size: 14 residues. CDR1 and CDR2 (germline): GTSNPN, SVGIG (reference sequence).

The chain links TRBV30 to TRBJ1-4; TRBD1 agrees at 9 bases. V lost 0 bases to trimming and J lost 10 bases; unmatched junction nucleotides: 6. The CDR3 is made up of 14 amino acids. The germline CDR1 and CDR2 sequences are GTSNPN and SVGIG (reference sequence). CDR3 sequence: CAWSVGQGYGKLFF. DNA of the CDR3: TGTGCCTGGAGTGTAGGACAGGGGTACGGAAAACTGTTTTTT.

The V and J genes are TRBV6-1 and TRBJ1-2; 7 bases are a match to TRBD1. The V segment lost 1 base and the J segment 3 bases; nucleotides outside the gene matches: 5. The CDR3 extends over 15 amino acids. Germline CDR1 MNHNS, CDR2 SASEGT. The CDR3 region is CASSEGGTVDYGYTF. The CDR3 DNA follows: TGTGCCAGCAGTGAAGGCGGGACAGTAGACTATGGCTACACCTTC.

The chain couples TRBV2 to TRBJ2-1; D might be TRBD1 (6 bases). Germline V gene lookup returns CDR1 SNHLY and CDR2 FYNNEI. The CDR3 loop spans 15 amino acids. Trimming removed 5 bases from V and 7 bases from J, with 18 bases in between. CDR3 DNA sequence: TGTGCCAGCAGTCAAAGGACAGTTAGTCCGAATGAGCAGTTCTTC. Its protein is CASSQRTVSPNEQFF.

The chain combines TRBV7-3 with TRBJ2-2, with 9 bases lining up with TRBD1. The germline gives CDR1 SGHTA, CDR2 FQGTGA. Trimming cost V 4 bases and J 7 bases; bases outside gene matches: 4. CDR3 length equals 14 residues. The CDR3: CASSSQGAGGELFF. CDR3 sequence (DNA): TGTGCCAGCAGCTCACAGGGGGCTGGCGGGGAGCTGTTTTTT.

A few counts support this clone. The rearrangement links TRBV7-3 to TRBJ1-6; unclear D gene. This CDR3 spans 12 amino acids. V was pared by 2 bases and J by 9 bases, with 5 bases between. From germline, CDR1 is SGHTA and CDR2 FQGTGA. CDR3 coding DNA: TGTGCCAGCAGCTTATCGGGTTCACCCCTCCACTTT. This encodes CASSLSGSPLHF.

V and J are TRBV27 and TRBJ1-1; D remains unclear. CDR3 length: 13 amino acids. The V gene's germline CDR1 is MNHEY and CDR2 SMNVEV (reference sequence). V was cut by 7 bases and J by 1 base, with 10 bases left in between. CDR3 protein: CASTRAGNTEAFF. Written as DNA, the CDR3 is TGTGCCAGCACCCGGGCGGGGAACACTGAAGCTTTCTTT.

The chain links TRBV10-3 to TRBJ1-2, with 9 bases matching TRBD1. Germline CDR1 and CDR2: ENHRY and SYGVKD. The CDR3 sequence is 17 residues long. The V gene end was trimmed by 0 bases and the J gene end by 2 bases; junction bases not matched to a gene: 7. The DNA for the CDR3 is TGTGCCATCAGTGAGTCTGGGTTGACAGGGGGGAACTATGGCTACACCTTC. Translated, it gives CAISESGLTGGNYGYTF.

This rearrangement joins TRBV6-2 or TRBV6-3 to TRBJ1-3; D perhaps matches TRBD1 (5 bases). The germline gives CDR1 MNHEY, CDR2 SVGEGT. Deletions cut 5 bases from V and 0 bases from J, with 17 bases between. The CDR3 runs to 17 residues. Here the CDR3 reads CASSDLPGRTSGNTIYF. The DNA for the CDR3 is TGTGCCAGCAGTGACCTCCCGGGACGAACCTCTGGAAACACCATATATTTT.

The rearrangement uses TRBV3-1 (or the pseudogene TRBV3-2) and TRBJ2-1; possibly TRBD2 for D (6 bases). Per germline, CDR1 LGHDT and CDR2 YNNKEL (reference sequence). CDR3 length equals 14 residues. V gave up 2 bases and J gave up 1 base, with 6 bases separating them. CDR3 DNA sequence: TGTGCCAGCAGCCAACGGGGGTCCTACAATGAGCAGTTCTTC. Encoded protein: CASSQRGSYNEQFF.

J is TRBJ1-5 and V is TRBV7-2; D uncertain. The CDR3 runs 12 residues. V dropped 5 bases and J dropped 7 bases, with 9 bases sitting between them. Germline assignment: CDR1 SGHTA and CDR2 FQGNSA. The CDR3: CASSVTAQPQHF. For the CDR3, the DNA is TGTGCCAGCAGCGTAACGGCCCAGCCCCAGCATTTT. Together with reference TRBV7-2 and TRBJ1-5, the CDR3 gives the full variable domain: GAGVSQSPSNKVTEKGKDVELRCDPISGHTALYWYRQSLGQGLEFLIYFQGNSAPDKSGLPSDRFSAERTGGSVSTLTIQRTQQEDSAVYLCASSVTAQPQHFGDGTRLSIL.

The genes are TRBV28 and TRBJ1-2; no clear D gene. CDR1 is MDHEN, CDR2 SYDVKM, per germline. The CDR3 runs to 10 residues. V lost 6 bases and J lost 3, with 2 bases in between. The CDR3 protein is CASSDYGYTF. CDR3 coding DNA: TGTGCCAGCAGCGACTATGGCTACACCTTC.

The CDR3 region is CATSRDAGPDTQYF. CDR3 nucleotides: TGTGCCACCAGCAGAGATGCGGGCCCAGATACGCAGTATTTT. This sequence joins TRBV15 and TRBJ2-3, with D perhaps TRBD2 (5 bases). The V gene lost 0 bases and the J gene lost 4 bases, with 8 bases spanning the gap. This CDR3 comprises 14 residues. Germline V gene sequence: CDR1 LNHNV, CDR2 YYDKDF (reference sequence).

The sample holds a few counts of this clone. V usage is TRBV27 and J usage is TRBJ1-6; unclear D gene. Germline V gene lookup returns CDR1 MNHEY and CDR2 SMNVEV (reference sequence). The CDR3 covers 14 residues. Trimming cost V 2 bases and J 10 bases, with 12 bases left between them. CDR3 amino acids: CASSLEPGASPLHF. The DNA of the CDR3 is TGTGCCAGCAGTTTAGAACCAGGAGCATCACCCCTCCACTTT.

The chain uses TRBV14 and TRBJ1-5; unclear D gene. Between the trimmed V and J ends, which lost 5 bases and 3 bases, there was a span of 5 bases. CDR1 SGHDN and CDR2 FVKESK come from the germline V gene. The CDR3 runs 12 residues. The CDR3 DNA reads TGTGCCAGCAGCGCTTTCAATCAGCCCCAGCATTTT. Protein: CASSAFNQPQHF.

The rearrangement uses TRBV6-5 and TRBJ2-7; 7 bases fit TRBD1. The CDR3 covers 14 residues. Trimming removed 0 bases from V and 3 bases from J; junction bases left unmatched: 2. CDR1 is MNHEY, CDR2 SVGAGI, per germline. The CDR3 region is CASSYSAGGYEQYF. DNA for the CDR3: TGTGCCAGCAGTTACTCAGCAGGGGGCTACGAGCAGTACTTC.

This clone was detected only a few times. The V gene is TRBV6-2 or TRBV6-3, the J gene TRBJ2-1; the match to TRBD2 covers 10 bases. The germline V gene encodes CDR1 MNHEY and CDR2 SVGEGT. V was clipped by 2 bases and J by 7 bases; unmatched bases: 14. This CDR3 spans 18 amino acids. The CDR3, as DNA: TGTGCCAGCAGTTACCCCGGTTTACTAGCGGGAAAAGGGAATGAGCAGTTCTTC. Translated: CASSYPGLLAGKGNEQFF.